This passage covers 23 T cell receptor beta chains from one sample sequenced in a study of CD8+CD57+ T cells in acquired aplastic anemia. Genomic DNA acted as the template from which TCR beta VDJ combination and CDR3 sequence profiling were carried out. MiXCR was run by TCRdb on the reads, yielding one entry per CDR3 protein. The data hold fewer than 85,000 distinct CDR3 sequences, with 55% to 75% observed a single time. The patients chosen for sequencing had shown expansion of CD8+CD57+ cells (detected by flow cytometry). What was sequenced was sorted CD4+, CD8+, or CD8+CD57+ T cells (not recorded which) from PBMCs. These receptors came from a human donor with aplastic anemia.

For the CDR3, the DNA is TGTGCCAGTAGTGAACAGGGGGCGAATCGGGCTTTCTTT. Translation: CASSEQGANRAFF. The chain couples TRBV19 to TRBJ1-1; 9 bases line up with TRBD1. The ends lost 5 bases at V and 11 bases at J; junction bases unmatched: 9. The CDR3 runs to 13 residues. CDR1 LNHDA and CDR2 SQIVND come from the germline V gene (reference sequence).

The V and J genes are TRBV10-3 and TRBJ1-6, with D perhaps TRBD1 (6 bases). Trimming stripped 4 bases from V and 9 bases from J, with 13 bases between. Germline CDR1 and CDR2: ENHRY and SYGVKD. This CDR3 comprises 14 residues. CDR3 protein: CAISGWGAGSPLHF. The CDR3 DNA reads TGTGCCATCAGTGGATGGGGGGCGGGTTCACCCCTCCACTTT.

This clonotype was counted only a few times. This chain joins TRBV20-1 and TRBJ2-7, with D unclear. This CDR3 has 14 residues. Germline CDR1 DFQATT, CDR2 SNEGSKA (reference sequence). Trimming shortened V by 0 bases and J by 3 bases, and 12 bases separated the two germline ends. CDR3: CSARDRVIGYEQYF. CDR3 nucleotide sequence: TGCAGTGCTAGAGATCGAGTAATCGGCTACGAGCAGTACTTC.

The rearrangement links TRBV19 to TRBJ2-7; D is unresolved. Germline V gives CDR1 LNHDA, CDR2 SQIVND (reference sequence). The V gene lost 1 base and the J gene lost 7 bases, with 17 bases spanning the gap. The CDR3 is 15 amino acids. The CDR3 coding sequence is TGTGCCAGTAGTATAGCCACGTCGACCGGCCGGGAGCAGTACTTC. As protein: CASSIATSTGREQYF.

The chain employs TRBV2 and TRBJ2-5; D gene ambiguous. The CDR3 is 14 residues long. The germline V and J ends were trimmed by 2 bases and 5 bases, with 12 bases remaining between them. Germline-derived CDR1 and CDR2 are SNHLY and FYNNEI. The CDR3 reads CASSEIDSWETQYF. The CDR3 DNA reads TGTGCCAGCAGTGAAATCGATAGCTGGGAGACCCAGTACTTC.

This clonotype was counted a few times. The chain recombines TRBV12-3 or TRBV12-4 with TRBJ2-1; no firm D call. Trimming stripped 4 bases from V and 5 bases from J, with 12 bases between. The length of the CDR3 is 14 residues. CDR3 loop: CASSWRVNDNEQFF. CDR3 bases: TGTGCCAGCAGTTGGCGAGTGAATGACAATGAGCAGTTCTTC.

In this sample, this clonotype turned up a few times. The CDR3 nucleotides are TGTGCCAGTAATAGGGCAGGAGCGAGCACCGGGGAGCTGTTTTTT. Amino acid sequence: CASNRAGASTGELFF. The chain has TRBV6-1 and TRBJ2-2; no clear D gene. V lost 9 bases, J lost 4 bases, and 18 bases lay in between. From germline, CDR1 is MNHNS and CDR2 SASEGT. The CDR3 consists of 15 residues.

V gene TRBV10-3 combines with J gene TRBJ1-5; no clear D gene. Looked up from germline, CDR1 is ENHRY and CDR2 is SYGVKD. The CDR3 runs 16 residues. Trimming removed 3 bases at V and 2 bases at J, with 14 bases between. CDR3 amino acids: CAISDLEVRGNQPQHF. The CDR3 bases are TGTGCCATCAGTGACCTCGAGGTAAGGGGCAATCAGCCCCAGCATTTT.

V usage is TRBV2 and J usage is TRBJ1-2; D is unclear. CDR1 and CDR2 (germline): SNHLY, FYNNEI. The CDR3 totals 13 residues. V lost 3 bases, J lost 5 bases, and 10 bases lay in between. DNA for the CDR3: TGTGCCAGCAGTGATACCTCGGGGTATGGCTACACCTTC. Its translation: CASSDTSGYGYTF.

This sequence joins TRBV15 and TRBJ2-3; weak D call: TRBD2 (5 bases). CDR3 length: 14 amino acids. CDR1 is LNHNV and CDR2 is YYDKDF in the germline V gene (reference sequence). V gave up 0 bases and J gave up 8 bases, with 12 bases separating them. CDR3 DNA: TGTGCCACCAGCAGAGACCCTAGCTTGGGTACGCAGTATTTT. Translation gives CATSRDPSLGTQYF.

The chain links TRBV20-1 to TRBJ2-5, with D maybe TRBD1 (6 bases). Trimming cost V 3 bases and J 1 base, with 15 bases left between them. The length of the CDR3 is 15 residues. Germline CDR1 DFQATT, CDR2 SNEGSKA (reference sequence). The CDR3 reads CSASLDSFTQETQYF. Written as DNA, the CDR3 is TGCAGTGCTAGCCTGGACAGTTTTACCCAAGAGACCCAGTACTTC.

This clonotype turned up a few times. The rearrangement joins TRBV29-1 to TRBJ2-7; 7 positions agree with TRBD1. From germline, CDR1 is SQVTM and CDR2 ANQGSEA. The CDR3 is 12 amino acids. J lost 2 bases, V lost 6 bases, and 4 bases had no gene match. CDR3 nucleotides: TGCAGCGTGGGCCAGGGGGCCTACGAGCAGTACTTC. It translates to CSVGQGAYEQYF.

The chain uses TRBV10-2 and TRBJ1-2; possibly TRBD1 for D (5 bases). The germline V and J ends were trimmed by 7 bases and 8 bases, with 14 bases remaining between them. This CDR3 has 12 amino acids. CDR1 WSHSY and CDR2 SAAADI come from the germline V gene. For the CDR3, the DNA is TGCGCCAGCATTGGCAGCCCAGGGGGCTACACCTTC. Translation gives CASIGSPGGYTF.

The rearrangement uses TRBV11-1 and TRBJ2-1; D not certain. Per the germline V gene, CDR1 is SGHAT and CDR2 is FQDESV (reference sequence). This CDR3 region has 16 residues. Trimming left V 4 bases short and J 2 bases short, with 15 bases between. CDR3 amino acids: CASSSMSTFAYNEQFF. The DNA for the CDR3 is TGTGCCAGCAGCTCCATGTCCACGTTTGCCTACAATGAGCAGTTCTTC.

The chain has TRBV24-1 and TRBJ1-5; no clear D gene. The CDR3 is 14 residues long. Germline assignment: CDR1 KGHDR and CDR2 SFDVKD. V was shortened by 3 bases and J by 4 bases, with 9 bases between the two germline ends. The CDR3 DNA sequence: TGTGCCACCAGTGATCCGGGGATGAATCAGCCCCAGCATTTT. This codes for CATSDPGMNQPQHF.

This clonotype has only a few counts. The chain has TRBV28 and TRBJ2-7, with TRBD2 matching over 10 bases. Germline CDR1 and CDR2: MDHEN and SYDVKM. Trimming cost V 5 bases and J 0 bases; bases outside gene matches: 4. The CDR3 is made up of 15 amino acids. The CDR3 loop is CASSPTSGRSYEQYF. As DNA, the CDR3 is TGTGCCAGCAGTCCGACTAGCGGGCGCTCCTACGAGCAGTACTTC.

CDR3 region: CASSVGGGAGANYGYTF. CDR3 nucleotides: TGTGCCAGCAGCGTAGGGGGAGGGGCAGGGGCCAACTATGGCTACACCTTC. The V gene is TRBV9, the J gene TRBJ1-2; tentatively, D is TRBD1 (6 bases). This CDR3 has 17 residues. Trimming removed 0 bases from V and 2 bases from J, with 17 bases in between. Looked up from germline, CDR1 is SGDLS and CDR2 is YYNGEE.

The rearrangement links TRBV19 to TRBJ1-1, with D uncertain. Germline assignment: CDR1 LNHDA and CDR2 SQIVND (reference sequence). Trimming stripped 7 bases from V and 4 bases from J, with 13 bases between. The CDR3 length is 13 residues. The CDR3, as DNA: TGTGCCAGTAAGGCCCGGGTGAGCACTGAAGCTTTCTTT. It is translated as CASKARVSTEAFF.

The rearrangement joins TRBV6-1 to TRBJ2-7; D possibly uses TRBD1 or TRBD2 (6 bases each). Germline CDR1 and CDR2: MNHNS and SASEGT. V was pared by 6 bases and J by 6 bases, with 9 bases between. CDR3 length: 11 residues. CDR3 sequence: CASRTGAEQYF. DNA for the CDR3: TGTGCCAGCAGAACGGGGGCCGAGCAGTACTTC.

This sequence joins TRBV29-1 and TRBJ2-2, with D perhaps matching TRBD2 (5 bases). Trimming removed 6 bases from V and 7 bases from J, with 12 bases in between. The germline CDR1 and CDR2 sequences are SQVTM and ANQGSEA. This CDR3 has 12 amino acids. CDR3 region: CSVAAGIGELFF. The CDR3 DNA reads TGCAGCGTCGCCGCGGGTATCGGGGAGCTGTTTTTT.

Turning to this clonotype: The CDR3 end shows no conserved phenylalanine or tryptophan, and so a read error is likely. This chain connects TRBV2 to TRBJ2-1, with 7 nucleotides matching TRBD2. The CDR3 loop spans 15 amino acids. In germline, CDR1 is SNHLY, CDR2 FYNNEI. J gave up 1 base and V 6 bases, and 6 bases lay outside the gene matches. DNA of the CDR3: TGTGCCAGCAGCGCGGGGGACCTTTCCTACAATGAGCAGTTCCTC. Translated, it gives CASSAGDLSYNEQFL.

The CDR3 here is CSAWTSGGNTDTQYF. CDR3 sequence (DNA): TGCAGTGCTTGGACTAGCGGGGGAAACACAGATACGCAGTATTTT. The rearrangement uses TRBV20-1 and TRBJ2-3; 13 bases line up with TRBD2. This CDR3 contains 15 residues. Germline loops: CDR1 DFQATT, CDR2 SNEGSKA (reference sequence). Trimming removed 5 bases from V and 2 bases from J; junction bases left unmatched: 4.

This rearrangement joins TRBV20-1 to TRBJ1-2; D gene uncertain. Per the germline V gene, CDR1 is DFQATT and CDR2 is SNEGSKA (reference sequence). Trimming pared 7 bases from V and 7 bases from J, leaving 16 bases between. This CDR3 comprises 12 residues. The CDR3, as DNA: TGCAGTGGCCTTCAAGGGCAAAGTGGCTACACCTTC. Amino acid sequence: CSGLQGQSGYTF.